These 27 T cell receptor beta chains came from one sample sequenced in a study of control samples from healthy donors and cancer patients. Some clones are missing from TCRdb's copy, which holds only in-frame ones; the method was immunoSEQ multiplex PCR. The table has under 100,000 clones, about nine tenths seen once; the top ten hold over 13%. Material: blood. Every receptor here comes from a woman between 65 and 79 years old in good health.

The CDR3: CASSQEGRENYGYTF. CDR3 nucleotide sequence: TGCGCCAGCAGCCAAGAAGGTCGGGAGAACTATGGCTACACCTTC. V is TRBV4-1 and J is TRBJ1-2; D not certain. Germline CDR1 reads MGHRA; CDR2 reads YSYEKL. The germline V and J ends were trimmed by 0 bases and 2 bases, with 10 bases remaining between them. The CDR3 totals 15 residues.

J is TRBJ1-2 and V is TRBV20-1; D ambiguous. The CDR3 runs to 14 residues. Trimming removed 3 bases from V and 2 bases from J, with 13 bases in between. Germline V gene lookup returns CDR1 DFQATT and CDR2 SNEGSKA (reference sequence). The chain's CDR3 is CSASFGRNNYGYTF. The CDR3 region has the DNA TGCAGTGCTAGTTTTGGGAGGAACAACTATGGCTACACCTTC.

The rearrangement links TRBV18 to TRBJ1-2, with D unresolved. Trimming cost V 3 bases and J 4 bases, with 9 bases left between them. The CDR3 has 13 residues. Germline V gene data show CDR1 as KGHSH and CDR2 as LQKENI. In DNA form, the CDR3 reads TGTGCCAGCTCACCGGAAAACATCTATGGCTACACCTTC. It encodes CASSPENIYGYTF.

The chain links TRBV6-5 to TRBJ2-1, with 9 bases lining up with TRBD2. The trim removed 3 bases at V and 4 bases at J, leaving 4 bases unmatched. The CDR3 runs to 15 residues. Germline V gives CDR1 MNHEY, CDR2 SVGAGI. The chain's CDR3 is CASSYRLAGYNEQFF. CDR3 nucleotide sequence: TGTGCCAGCAGTTATAGGCTAGCGGGATACAATGAGCAGTTCTTC.

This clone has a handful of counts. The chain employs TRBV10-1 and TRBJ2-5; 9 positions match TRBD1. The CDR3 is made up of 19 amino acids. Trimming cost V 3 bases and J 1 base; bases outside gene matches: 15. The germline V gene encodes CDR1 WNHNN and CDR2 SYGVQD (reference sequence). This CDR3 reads CASSESSTGTGTSQETQYF. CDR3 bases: TGCGCCAGCAGTGAATCTTCCACCGGGACAGGGACTTCCCAAGAGACCCAGTACTTC.

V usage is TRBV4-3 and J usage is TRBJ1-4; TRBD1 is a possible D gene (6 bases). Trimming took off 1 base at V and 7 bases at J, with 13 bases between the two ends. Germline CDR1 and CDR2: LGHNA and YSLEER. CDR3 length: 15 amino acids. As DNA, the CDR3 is TGCGCCAGCAGCCAAGCCTCTACAGGGCTTGAAAAACTGTTTTTT. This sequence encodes CASSQASTGLEKLFF.

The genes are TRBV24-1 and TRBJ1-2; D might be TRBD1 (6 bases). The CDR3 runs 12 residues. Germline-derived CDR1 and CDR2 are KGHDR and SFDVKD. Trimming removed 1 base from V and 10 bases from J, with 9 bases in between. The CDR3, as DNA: TGTGCCACCAGTGATTTCGGGACACTCTACACCTTC. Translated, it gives CATSDFGTLYTF.

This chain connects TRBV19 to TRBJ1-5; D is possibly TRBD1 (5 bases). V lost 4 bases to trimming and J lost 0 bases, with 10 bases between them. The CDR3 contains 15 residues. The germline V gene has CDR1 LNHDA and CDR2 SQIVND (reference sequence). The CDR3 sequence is CASSRGGPSNQPQHF. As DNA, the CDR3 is TGTGCCAGTAGTAGGGGGGGACCTAGCAATCAGCCCCAGCATTTT.

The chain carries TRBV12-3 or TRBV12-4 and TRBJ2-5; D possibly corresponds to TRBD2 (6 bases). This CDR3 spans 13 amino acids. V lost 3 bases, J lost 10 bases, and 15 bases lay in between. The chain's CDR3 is CASSFSRFGSQYF. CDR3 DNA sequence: TGTGCCAGCAGTTTTTCCCGTTTCGGGAGCCAGTACTTC.

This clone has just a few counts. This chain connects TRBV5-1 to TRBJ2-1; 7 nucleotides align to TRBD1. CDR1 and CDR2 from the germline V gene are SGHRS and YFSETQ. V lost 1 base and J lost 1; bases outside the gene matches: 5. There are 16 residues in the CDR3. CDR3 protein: CASSLQGTESYNEQFF. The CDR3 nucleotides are TGCGCCAGCAGCTTGCAGGGGACAGAATCCTACAATGAGCAGTTCTTC. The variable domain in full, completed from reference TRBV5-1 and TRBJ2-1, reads KAGVTQTPRYLIKTRGQQVTLSCSPISGHRSVSWYQQTPGQGLQFLFEYFSETQRNKGNFPGRFSGRQFSNSRSEMNVSTLELGDSALYLCASSLQGTESYNEQFFGPGTRLTVL.

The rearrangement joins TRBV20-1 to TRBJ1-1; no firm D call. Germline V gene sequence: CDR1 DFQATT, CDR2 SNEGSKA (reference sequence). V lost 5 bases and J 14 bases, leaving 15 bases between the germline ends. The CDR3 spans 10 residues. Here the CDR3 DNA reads TGCAGTGCTGTCAAGGACCCCGTGTTCTTT. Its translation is CSAVKDPVFF.

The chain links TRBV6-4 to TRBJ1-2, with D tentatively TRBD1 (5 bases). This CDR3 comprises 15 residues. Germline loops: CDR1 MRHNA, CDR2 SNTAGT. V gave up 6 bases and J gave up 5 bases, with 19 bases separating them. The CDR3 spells CASREQVGGVYGYTF. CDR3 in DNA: TGTGCCAGCAGAGAACAGGTTGGGGGAGTTTATGGCTACACCTTC.

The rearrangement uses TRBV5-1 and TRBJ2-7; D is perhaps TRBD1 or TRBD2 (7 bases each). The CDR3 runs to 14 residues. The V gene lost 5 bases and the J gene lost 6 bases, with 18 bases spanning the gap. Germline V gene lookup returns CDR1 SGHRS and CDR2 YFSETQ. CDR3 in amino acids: CASRSTGRAGEQYF. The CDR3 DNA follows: TGCGCCAGCAGGTCGACAGGGAGGGCCGGCGAGCAGTACTTC.

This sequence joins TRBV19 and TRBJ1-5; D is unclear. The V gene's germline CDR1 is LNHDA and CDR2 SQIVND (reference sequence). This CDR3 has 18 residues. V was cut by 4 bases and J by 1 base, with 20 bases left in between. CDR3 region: CASSRSGAAAPSNQPQHF. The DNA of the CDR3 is TGTGCCAGTAGTAGGTCGGGTGCGGCGGCCCCGAGCAATCAGCCCCAGCATTTT.

This chain's CDR3 is CASSTGEDLTNEKLFF. The CDR3 nucleotides are TGCGCCAGCAGTACAGGGGAAGATTTAACTAATGAAAAACTGTTTTTT. V is TRBV5-1 and J is TRBJ1-4, with TRBD1 matching 7 bases. This CDR3 contains 16 residues. V was clipped by 5 bases and J by 1 base; unmatched bases: 8. Germline V gene lookup returns CDR1 SGHRS and CDR2 YFSETQ. Supplemented by reference TRBV5-1 and TRBJ1-4, the full variable domain reads KAGVTQTPRYLIKTRGQQVTLSCSPISGHRSVSWYQQTPGQGLQFLFEYFSETQRNKGNFPGRFSGRQFSNSRSEMNVSTLELGDSALYLCASSTGEDLTNEKLFFGSGTQLSVL.

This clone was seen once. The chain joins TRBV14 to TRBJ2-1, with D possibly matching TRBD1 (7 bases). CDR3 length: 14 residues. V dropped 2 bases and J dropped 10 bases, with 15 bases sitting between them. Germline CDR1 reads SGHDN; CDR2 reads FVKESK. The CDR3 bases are TGTGCCAGCAGCCAACAAATGGCAGGGGGGGAGCAGTTCTTC. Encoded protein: CASSQQMAGGEQFF.

CDR3 loop: CASSPHGGNTIYF. The CDR3 DNA reads TGTGCCAGCAGCCCCCATGGCGGAAACACCATATATTTT. V and J are TRBV3-1 (or the pseudogene TRBV3-2) and TRBJ1-3, with D unclear. Trimming stripped 4 bases from V and 4 bases from J, with 8 bases between. This CDR3 region has 13 residues. Germline assignment: CDR1 LGHDT and CDR2 YNNKEL (reference sequence).

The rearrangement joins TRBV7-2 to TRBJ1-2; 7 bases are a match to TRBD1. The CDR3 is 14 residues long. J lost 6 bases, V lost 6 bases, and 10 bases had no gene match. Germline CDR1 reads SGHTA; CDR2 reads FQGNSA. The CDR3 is CASSTSGGVNGYTF. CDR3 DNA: TGTGCCAGCAGTACATCAGGGGGAGTAAATGGCTACACCTTC.

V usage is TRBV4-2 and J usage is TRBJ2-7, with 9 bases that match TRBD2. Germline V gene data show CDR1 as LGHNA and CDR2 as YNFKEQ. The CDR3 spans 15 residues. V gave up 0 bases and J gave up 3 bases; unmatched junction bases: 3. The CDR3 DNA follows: TGTGCCAGCAGCCAAGATTTGACTAGCGGCTACGAGCAGTACTTC. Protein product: CASSQDLTSGYEQYF.

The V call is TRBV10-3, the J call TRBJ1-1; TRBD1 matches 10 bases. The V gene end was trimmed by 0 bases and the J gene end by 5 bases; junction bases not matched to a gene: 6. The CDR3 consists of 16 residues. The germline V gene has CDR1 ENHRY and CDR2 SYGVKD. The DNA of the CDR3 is TGTGCCATCAGTGAGTCGACAGGGGGCGGGAGGACTGAAGCTTTCTTT. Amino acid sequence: CAISESTGGGRTEAFF.

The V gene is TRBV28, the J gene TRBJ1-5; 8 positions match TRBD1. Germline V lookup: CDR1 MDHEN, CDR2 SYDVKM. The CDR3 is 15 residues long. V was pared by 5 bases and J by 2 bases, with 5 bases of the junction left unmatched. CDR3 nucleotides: TGTGCCAGCAGTGTGCAGGGGGCAGGCAATCAGCCCCAGCATTTT. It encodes CASSVQGAGNQPQHF.

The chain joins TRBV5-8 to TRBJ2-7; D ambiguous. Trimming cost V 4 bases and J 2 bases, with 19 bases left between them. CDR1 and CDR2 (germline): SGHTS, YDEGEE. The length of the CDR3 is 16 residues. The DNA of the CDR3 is TGTGCCAGCAGCAGCCCCGCCCGAAAAGGGCCCTACGAGCAGTACTTC. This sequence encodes CASSSPARKGPYEQYF.

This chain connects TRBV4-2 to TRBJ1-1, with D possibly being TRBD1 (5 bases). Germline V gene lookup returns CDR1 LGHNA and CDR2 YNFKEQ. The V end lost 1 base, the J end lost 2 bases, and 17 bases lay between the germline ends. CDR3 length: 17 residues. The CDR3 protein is CASSQGGVGWGNTEAFF. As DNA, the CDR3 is TGTGCCAGCAGCCAAGGGGGCGTTGGGTGGGGTAACACTGAAGCTTTCTTT.

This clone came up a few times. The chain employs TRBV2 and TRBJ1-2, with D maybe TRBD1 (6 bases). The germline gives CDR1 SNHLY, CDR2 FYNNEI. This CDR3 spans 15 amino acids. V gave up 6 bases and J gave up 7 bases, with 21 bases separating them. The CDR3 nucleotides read TGTGCCAGCAGGAGAGGGAGGGGGGGATCGGCTGGCTACACCTTC. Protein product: CASRRGRGGSAGYTF.

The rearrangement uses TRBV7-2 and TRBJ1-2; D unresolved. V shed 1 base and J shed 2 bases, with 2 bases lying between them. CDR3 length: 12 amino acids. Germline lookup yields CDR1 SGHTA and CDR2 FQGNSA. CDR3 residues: CASSLGNYGYTF. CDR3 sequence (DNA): TGTGCCAGCAGCTTAGGCAACTATGGCTACACCTTC.

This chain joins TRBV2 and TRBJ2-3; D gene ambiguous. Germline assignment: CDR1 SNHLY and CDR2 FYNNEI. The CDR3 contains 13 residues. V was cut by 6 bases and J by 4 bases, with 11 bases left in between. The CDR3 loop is CASRSVTSDTQYF. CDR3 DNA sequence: TGTGCCAGCAGGAGCGTTACGTCAGATACGCAGTATTTT. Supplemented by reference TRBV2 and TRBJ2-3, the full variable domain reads EPEVTQTPSHQVTQMGQEVILRCVPISNHLYFYWYRQILGQKVEFLVSFYNNEISEKSEIFDDQFSVERPDGSNFTLKIRSTKLEDSAMYFCASRSVTSDTQYFGPGTRLTVL.

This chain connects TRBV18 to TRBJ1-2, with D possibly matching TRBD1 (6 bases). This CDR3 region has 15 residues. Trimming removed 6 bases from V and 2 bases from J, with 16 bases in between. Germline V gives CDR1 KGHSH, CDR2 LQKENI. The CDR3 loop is CASSPLQGQNYGYTF. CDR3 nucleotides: TGTGCCAGCTCTCCCCTACAGGGACAAAACTATGGCTACACCTTC.